The 9 T cell receptor beta chains listed next were all sequenced from one sample in a study of blood T cell repertoires in COVID-19. Generated by immunoSEQ multiplex PCR, the TCRdb table keeps only in-frame clones and is missing some. The table has 250,000 to 350,000 clones, around 89% seen once. The specimen sequenced was peripheral blood. These receptor sequences come from a man between 18 and 29 years old who had recovered from COVID-19.

Only one count was recorded for this clone. The chain recombines TRBV4-1 with TRBJ1-4; the D gene is possibly TRBD1 (6 bases). CDR3 length: 17 amino acids. With 3 bases removed from V and 0 bases from J, the gap between germline ends came to 14 bases. Germline CDR1 reads MGHRA; CDR2 reads YSYEKL. The CDR3 sequence is CASSHPWGGATNEKLFF. The CDR3 DNA sequence: TGCGCCAGCAGCCACCCCTGGGGGGGCGCAACTAATGAAAAACTGTTTTTT.

The chain is built from TRBV2 and TRBJ2-1; TRBD2 agrees at 10 bases. The CDR3 is 15 amino acids. CDR1 SNHLY and CDR2 FYNNEI come from the germline V gene. After removal of 7 bases from V and 10 bases from J, the junction contained 13 bases not matched to a gene. The CDR3 coding sequence is TGTGCCAGCAATTTGGGGGCTAGCGGGGGTGAAGAGCAGTTCTTC. Translating gives CASNLGASGGEEQFF.

This clone was counted a single time. This chain connects TRBV5-6 to TRBJ2-2, with D possibly matching TRBD2 (6 bases). Trimming removed 1 base from V and 4 bases from J, with 17 bases in between. The CDR3 is made up of 17 amino acids. Germline-derived CDR1 and CDR2 are SGHDT and YYEEEE. The CDR3 spells CASSLIDRGWITGELFF. The CDR3 DNA is TGTGCCAGCAGCTTGATAGATCGGGGGTGGATCACCGGGGAGCTGTTTTTT. The variable domain in full, completed from reference TRBV5-6 and TRBJ2-2, reads DAGVTQSPTHLIKTRGQQVTLRCSPKSGHDTVSWYQQALGQGPQFIFQYYEEEERQRGNFPDRFSGHQFPNYSSELNVNALLLGDSALYLCASSLIDRGWITGELFFGEGSRLTVL.

The chain uses TRBV10-3 and TRBJ1-2; D is ambiguous. The germline gives CDR1 ENHRY, CDR2 SYGVKD. V lost 1 base and J lost 7, with 10 bases in between. There are 13 residues in the CDR3. The DNA of the CDR3 is TGTGCCATCAGTGAGTATGGACTACGTGGCTACACCTTC. Its translation: CAISEYGLRGYTF.

This clone was picked up a small number of times. The rearrangement links TRBV7-9 to TRBJ2-7, with a weak D call TRBD2 (6 bases). The CDR3 sequence is 15 residues long. CDR1 SEHNR and CDR2 FQNEAQ come from the germline V gene (reference sequence). Trimming left V 10 bases short and J 0 bases short, with 19 bases between. The CDR3 loop is CATNPLTSLSYEQYF. For the CDR3, the DNA is TGTGCCACGAACCCGTTAACTAGCCTCTCCTACGAGCAGTACTTC.

The rearrangement links TRBV27 to TRBJ1-2; D may be TRBD1 (5 bases). Trimming pared 0 bases from V and 3 bases from J, leaving 8 bases between. CDR3 size: 14 residues. Per the germline V gene, CDR1 is MNHEY and CDR2 is SMNVEV (reference sequence). The CDR3 DNA reads as TGTGCCAGCAGTTTATCGCCGACAGACTATGGCTACACCTTC. Amino acid sequence: CASSLSPTDYGYTF.

This chain joins TRBV18 and TRBJ2-3; D is uncertain. Trimming removed 3 bases at V and 4 bases at J, with 11 bases between. Germline-derived CDR1 and CDR2 are KGHSH and LQKENI. The CDR3 length is 14 residues. CDR3: CASSPTSQPDTQYF. For the CDR3, the DNA is TGTGCCAGCTCACCTACAAGTCAACCAGATACGCAGTATTTT.

This chain links TRBV30 with TRBJ2-7; 9 bases agree with TRBD1. Germline values: CDR1 GTSNPN, CDR2 SVGIG (reference sequence). This CDR3 is built from 13 residues. With 2 bases clipped from V and 3 bases from J, the junction kept 2 bases outside the gene matches. This chain's CDR3 is CAWSPDRGYEQYF. DNA of the CDR3: TGTGCCTGGAGTCCGGACAGGGGCTACGAGCAGTACTTC. The complete variable domain, with remaining parts taken from reference TRBV30 and TRBJ2-7, reads SQTIHQWPATLVQPVGSPLSLECTVEGTSNPNLYWYRQAAGRGLQLLFYSVGIGQISSEVPQNLSASRPQDRQFILSSKKLLLSDSGFYLCAWSPDRGYEQYFGPGTRLTVT.

V is TRBV6-1 and J is TRBJ1-2; 8 positions agree with TRBD1. The CDR3 is made up of 13 amino acids. V trimming: 3 bases; J trimming: 7 bases; junction bases outside the gene matches: 4. Germline loops: CDR1 MNHNS, CDR2 SASEGT. The CDR3 protein is CASSDRGLFGYTF. CDR3 DNA: TGTGCCAGCAGTGACAGGGGGCTCTTTGGCTACACCTTC.